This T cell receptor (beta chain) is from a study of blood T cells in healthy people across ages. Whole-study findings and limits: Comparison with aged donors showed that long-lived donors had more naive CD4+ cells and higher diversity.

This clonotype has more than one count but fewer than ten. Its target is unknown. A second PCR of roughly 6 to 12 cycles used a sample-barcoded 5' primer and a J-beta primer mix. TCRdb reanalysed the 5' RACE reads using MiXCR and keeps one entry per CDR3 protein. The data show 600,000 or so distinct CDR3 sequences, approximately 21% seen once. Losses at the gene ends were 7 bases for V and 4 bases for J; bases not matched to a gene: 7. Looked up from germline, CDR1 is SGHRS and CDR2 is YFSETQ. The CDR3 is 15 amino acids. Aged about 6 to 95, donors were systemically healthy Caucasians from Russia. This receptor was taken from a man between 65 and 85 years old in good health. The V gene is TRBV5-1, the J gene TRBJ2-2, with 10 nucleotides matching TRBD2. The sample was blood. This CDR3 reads CASRLLAGGTGELFF. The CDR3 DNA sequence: TGCGCCAGCCGCCTTTTAGCGGGAGGCACCGGGGAGCTGTTTTTT.